Here is one T cell receptor beta chain with its context. Its antigen is unidentified. This CDR3 region has 14 residues. V gave up 3 bases and J gave up 4 bases, with 10 bases separating them. Germline CDR1 is SGHDN and CDR2 is FVKESK. This sample was included in a study of CD4 T cells in relation to SARS-CoV-2 and coronaviruses. Measured with immunoSEQ multiplex PCR; TCRdb has only the in-frame clones, and not every one. There are 9,000 to 15,000 clones in the sample; approximately 82% occur only once, and roughly 14% lies in the top ten. Unexposed donor CD4+ T cells date from 2011-2018, before the COVID-19 pandemic. Isolation of CD4+ T cells took place after approximately eleven days in culture.

The TCR comes from a human donor in good health. The chain has TRBV14 and TRBJ1-3; tentative D call: TRBD1 (6 bases). The sample taken for sequencing was CD4+ T cells from PBMCs, cultured in vitro. The CDR3 region has the DNA TGTGCCAGCAGCCACAGGGGCTACGGAAACACCATATATTTT. Encoded protein: CASSHRGYGNTIYF.